The subject of this entry is one TCR beta chain. Its antigen is as yet unknown. The data were taken from a study of cytomegalovirus exposure and HLA in healthy donors. Study results and caveats: Reported performance of the classifier showed diagnosis of cytomegalovirus status with high specificity and sensitivity.

Profiling relied on immunoSEQ multiplex PCR, and the TCRdb table lists in-frame clones only, not all of them. This table has 130,000 to 150,000 clones, roughly nine tenths appearing once. This receptor was taken from a young man in good health and CMV-seronegative. The source material was PBMCs.

CDR3 in amino acids: CASSLMGGYNEQFF. Here the CDR3 DNA reads TGTGCCAGCAGTTTGATGGGAGGGTACAATGAGCAGTTCTTC. The V and J genes are TRBV28 and TRBJ2-1, with 7 positions matching TRBD2. The ends lost 3 bases at V and 4 bases at J; junction bases unmatched: 3. CDR3 length equals 14 residues. CDR1 and CDR2 from the germline V gene are MDHEN and SYDVKM.